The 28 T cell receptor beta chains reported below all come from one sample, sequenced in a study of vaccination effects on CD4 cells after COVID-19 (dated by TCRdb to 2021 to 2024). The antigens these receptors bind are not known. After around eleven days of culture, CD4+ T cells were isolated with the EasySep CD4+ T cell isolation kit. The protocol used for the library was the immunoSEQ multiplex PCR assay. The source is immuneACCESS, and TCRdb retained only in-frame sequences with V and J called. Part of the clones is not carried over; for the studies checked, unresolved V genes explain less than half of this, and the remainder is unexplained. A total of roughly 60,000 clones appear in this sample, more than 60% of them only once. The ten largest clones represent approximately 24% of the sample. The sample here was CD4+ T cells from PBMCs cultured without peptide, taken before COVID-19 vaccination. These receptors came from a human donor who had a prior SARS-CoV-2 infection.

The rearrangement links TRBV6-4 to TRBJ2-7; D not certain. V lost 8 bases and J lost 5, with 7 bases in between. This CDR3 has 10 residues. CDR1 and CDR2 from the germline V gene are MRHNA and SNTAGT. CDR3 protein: CASHGHEQYF. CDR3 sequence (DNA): TGTGCCAGCCACGGGCACGAGCAGTACTTC.

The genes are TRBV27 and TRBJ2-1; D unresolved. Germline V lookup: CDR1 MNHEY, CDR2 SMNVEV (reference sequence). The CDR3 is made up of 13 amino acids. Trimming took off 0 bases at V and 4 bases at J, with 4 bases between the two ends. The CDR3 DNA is TGTGCCAGCAGTTTATCAACGTACAATGAGCAGTTCTTC. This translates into CASSLSTYNEQFF.

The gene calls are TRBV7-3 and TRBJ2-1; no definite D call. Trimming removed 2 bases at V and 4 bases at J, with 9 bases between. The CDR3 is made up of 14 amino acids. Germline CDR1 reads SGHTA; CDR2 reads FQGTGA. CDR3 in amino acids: CASSLYPRYNEQFF. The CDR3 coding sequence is TGTGCCAGCAGCTTATATCCTAGATACAATGAGCAGTTCTTC.

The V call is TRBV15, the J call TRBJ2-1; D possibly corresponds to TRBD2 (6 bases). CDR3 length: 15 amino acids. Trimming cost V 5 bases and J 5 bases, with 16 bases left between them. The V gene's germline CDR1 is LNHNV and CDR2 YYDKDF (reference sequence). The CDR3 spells CATSPGGLPNNEQFF. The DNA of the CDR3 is TGTGCCACCAGCCCGGGTGGACTACCTAACAATGAGCAGTTCTTC. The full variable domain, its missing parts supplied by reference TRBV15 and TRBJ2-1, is DAMVIQNPRYQVTQFGKPVTLSCSQTLNHNVMYWYQQKSSQAPKLLFHYYDKDFNNEADTPDNFQSRRPNTSFCFLDIRSPGLGDTAMYLCATSPGGLPNNEQFFGPGTRLTVL.

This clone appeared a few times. The CDR3 coding sequence is TGTGCCAGCAGCTTGGGGGGACAGGGCCCTATAGATTACTATGGCTACACCTTC. Amino acid sequence: CASSLGGQGPIDYYGYTF. The rearrangement joins TRBV5-4 to TRBJ1-2, with 9 bases lining up with TRBD1. Per germline, CDR1 SGHNT and CDR2 YYREEE (reference sequence). This CDR3 is 18 amino acids long. V shed 0 bases, J shed 3 bases, and the junction held 12 bases outside the gene matches.

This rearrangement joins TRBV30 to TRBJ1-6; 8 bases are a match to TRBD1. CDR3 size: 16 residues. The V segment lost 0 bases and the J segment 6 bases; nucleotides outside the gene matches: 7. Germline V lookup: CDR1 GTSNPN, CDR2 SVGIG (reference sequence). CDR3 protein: CAWSVTGANFNSPLHF. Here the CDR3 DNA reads TGTGCCTGGAGTGTGACAGGGGCGAATTTTAATTCACCCCTCCACTTT.

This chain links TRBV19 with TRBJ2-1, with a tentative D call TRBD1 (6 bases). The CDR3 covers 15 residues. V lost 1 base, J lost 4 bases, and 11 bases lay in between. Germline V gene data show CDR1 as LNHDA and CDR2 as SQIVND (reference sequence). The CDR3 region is CASSIAQGSYNEQFF. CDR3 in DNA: TGTGCCAGTAGTATAGCACAGGGTTCTTACAATGAGCAGTTCTTC.

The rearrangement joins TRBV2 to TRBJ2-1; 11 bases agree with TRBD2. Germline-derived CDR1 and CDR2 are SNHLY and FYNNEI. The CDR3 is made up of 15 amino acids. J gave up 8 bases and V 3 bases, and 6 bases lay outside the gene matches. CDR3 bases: TGTGCCAGCAGTGATAGTCTAGCGGGAGGTGATGAGCAGTTCTTC. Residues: CASSDSLAGGDEQFF.

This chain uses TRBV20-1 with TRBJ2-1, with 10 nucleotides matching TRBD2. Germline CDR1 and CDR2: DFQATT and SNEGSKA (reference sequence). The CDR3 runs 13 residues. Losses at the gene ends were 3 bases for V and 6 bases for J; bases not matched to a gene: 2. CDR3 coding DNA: TGCAGTGCTAGTAGCGGGGGGCTCAATGAGCAGTTCTTC. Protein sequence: CSASSGGLNEQFF.

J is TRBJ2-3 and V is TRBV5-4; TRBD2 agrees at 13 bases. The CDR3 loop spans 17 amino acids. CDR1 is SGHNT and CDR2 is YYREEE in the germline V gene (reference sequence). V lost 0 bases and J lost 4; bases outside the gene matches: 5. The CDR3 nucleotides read TGTGCCAGCAGCTTGGTGACTAGCGGGAGGTGGTCAGATACGCAGTATTTT. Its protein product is CASSLVTSGRWSDTQYF.

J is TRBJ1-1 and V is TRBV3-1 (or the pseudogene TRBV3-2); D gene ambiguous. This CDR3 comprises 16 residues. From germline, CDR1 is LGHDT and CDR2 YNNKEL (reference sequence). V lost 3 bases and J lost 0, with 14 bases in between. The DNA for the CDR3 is TGTGCCAGCAGCCAGAAATCTAGGGCTCTGAACACTGAAGCTTTCTTT. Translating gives CASSQKSRALNTEAFF.

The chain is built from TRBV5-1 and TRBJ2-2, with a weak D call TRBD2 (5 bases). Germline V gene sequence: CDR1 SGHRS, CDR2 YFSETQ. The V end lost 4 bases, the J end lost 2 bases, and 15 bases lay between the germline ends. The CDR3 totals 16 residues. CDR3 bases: TGCGCCAGCAGCATTACCGGGATCGGAAACACCGGGGAGCTGTTTTTT. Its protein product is CASSITGIGNTGELFF.

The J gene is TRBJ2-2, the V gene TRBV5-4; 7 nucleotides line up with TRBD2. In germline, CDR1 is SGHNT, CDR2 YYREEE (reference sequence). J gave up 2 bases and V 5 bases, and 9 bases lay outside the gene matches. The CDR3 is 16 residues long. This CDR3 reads CASSPDRGVNTGELFF. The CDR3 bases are TGTGCCAGCAGTCCTGACCGGGGGGTTAACACCGGGGAGCTGTTTTTT.

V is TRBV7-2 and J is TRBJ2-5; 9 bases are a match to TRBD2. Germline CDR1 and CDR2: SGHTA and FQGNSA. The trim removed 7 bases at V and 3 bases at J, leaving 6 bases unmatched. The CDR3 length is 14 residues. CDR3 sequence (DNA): TGTGCCAGCATCCCGACTAGCGGAAAAGAGACCCAGTACTTC. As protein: CASIPTSGKETQYF.

The CDR3, as DNA: TGTGCCACCAGCAGTGGGATCCTCTCCTACGAGCAGTACTTC. Residues: CATSSGILSYEQYF. The chain uses TRBV15 and TRBJ2-7; D is unresolved. With 3 bases removed from V and 0 bases from J, the gap between germline ends came to 9 bases. CDR1 and CDR2 (germline): LNHNV, YYDKDF (reference sequence). The CDR3 spans 14 residues.

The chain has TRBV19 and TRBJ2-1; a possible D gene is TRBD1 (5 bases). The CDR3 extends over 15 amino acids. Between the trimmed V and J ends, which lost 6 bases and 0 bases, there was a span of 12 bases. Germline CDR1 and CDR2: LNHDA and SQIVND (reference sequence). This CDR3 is CASSPSRGSYNEQFF. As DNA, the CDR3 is TGTGCCAGTAGCCCTTCTAGGGGCTCCTACAATGAGCAGTTCTTC.

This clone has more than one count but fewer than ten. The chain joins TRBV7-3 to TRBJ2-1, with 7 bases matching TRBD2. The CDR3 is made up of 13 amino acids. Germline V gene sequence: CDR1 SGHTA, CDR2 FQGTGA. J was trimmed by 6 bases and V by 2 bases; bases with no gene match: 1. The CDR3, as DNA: TGTGCCAGCAGCTTAGCGGGGGTCAATGAGCAGTTCTTC. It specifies CASSLAGVNEQFF.

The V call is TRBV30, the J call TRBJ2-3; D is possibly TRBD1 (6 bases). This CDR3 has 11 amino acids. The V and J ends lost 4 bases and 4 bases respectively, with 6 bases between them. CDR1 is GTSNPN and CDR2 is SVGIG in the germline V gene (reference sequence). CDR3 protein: CAWTGADTQYF. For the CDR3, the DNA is TGTGCCTGGACAGGGGCAGATACGCAGTATTTT.

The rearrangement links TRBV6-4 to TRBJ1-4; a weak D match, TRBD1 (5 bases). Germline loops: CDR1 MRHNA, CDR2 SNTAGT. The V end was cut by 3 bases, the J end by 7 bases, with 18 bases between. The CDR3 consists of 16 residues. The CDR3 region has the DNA TGTGCCAGCAGTGAAGCAGGGAAGGAACGAATTGAAAAACTGTTTTTT. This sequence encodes CASSEAGKERIEKLFF.

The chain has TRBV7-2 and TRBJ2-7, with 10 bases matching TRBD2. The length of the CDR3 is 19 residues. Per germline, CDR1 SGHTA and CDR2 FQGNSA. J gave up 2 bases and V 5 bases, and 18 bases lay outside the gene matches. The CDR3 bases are TGTGCCAGCAGCAGGAGCGGGGGGGGACCGGGTCTCCCAGCCTACGAGCAGTACTTC. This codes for CASSRSGGGPGLPAYEQYF.

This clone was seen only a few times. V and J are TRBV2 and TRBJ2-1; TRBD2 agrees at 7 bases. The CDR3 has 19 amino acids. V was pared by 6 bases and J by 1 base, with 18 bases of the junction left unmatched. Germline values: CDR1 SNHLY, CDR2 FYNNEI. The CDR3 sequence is CASRGTGRVAGASYNEQFF. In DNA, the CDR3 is TGTGCCAGCAGGGGTACAGGAAGGGTTGCGGGAGCTTCCTACAATGAGCAGTTCTTC.

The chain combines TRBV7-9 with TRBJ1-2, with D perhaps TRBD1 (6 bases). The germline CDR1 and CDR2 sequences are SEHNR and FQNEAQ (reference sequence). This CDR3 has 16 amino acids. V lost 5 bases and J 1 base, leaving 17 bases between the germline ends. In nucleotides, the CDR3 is TGTGCCAGCAGCGTCCTCACAGGGATACATAACTATGGCTACACCTTC. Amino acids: CASSVLTGIHNYGYTF.

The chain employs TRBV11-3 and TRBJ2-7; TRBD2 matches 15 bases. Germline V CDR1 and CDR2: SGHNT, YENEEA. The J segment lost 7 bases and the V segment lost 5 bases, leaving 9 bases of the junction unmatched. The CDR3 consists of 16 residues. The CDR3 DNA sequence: TGTGCCAGCAGCCACCGGACTAGCGGGAGGGCCAAAGAGCAGTACTTC. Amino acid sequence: CASSHRTSGRAKEQYF.

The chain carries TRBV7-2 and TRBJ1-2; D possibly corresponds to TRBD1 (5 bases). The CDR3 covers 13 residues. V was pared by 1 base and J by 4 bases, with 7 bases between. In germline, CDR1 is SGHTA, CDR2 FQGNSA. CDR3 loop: CASSLGRVYGYTF. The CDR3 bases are TGTGCCAGCAGCTTAGGCAGGGTCTATGGCTACACCTTC.

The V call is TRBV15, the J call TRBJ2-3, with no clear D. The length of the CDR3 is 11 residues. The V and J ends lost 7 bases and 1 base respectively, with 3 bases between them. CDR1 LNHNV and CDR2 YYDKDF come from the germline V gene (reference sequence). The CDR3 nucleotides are TGTGCCACCACGGGCACAGATACGCAGTATTTT. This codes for CATTGTDTQYF.

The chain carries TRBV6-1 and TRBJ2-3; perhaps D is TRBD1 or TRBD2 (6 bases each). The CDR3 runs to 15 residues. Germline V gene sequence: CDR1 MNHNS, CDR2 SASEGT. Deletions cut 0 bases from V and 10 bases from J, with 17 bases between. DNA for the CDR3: TGTGCCAGCAGTGAAGCGCTTCATTCAAGGGGGGCGCAGTATTTT. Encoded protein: CASSEALHSRGAQYF.

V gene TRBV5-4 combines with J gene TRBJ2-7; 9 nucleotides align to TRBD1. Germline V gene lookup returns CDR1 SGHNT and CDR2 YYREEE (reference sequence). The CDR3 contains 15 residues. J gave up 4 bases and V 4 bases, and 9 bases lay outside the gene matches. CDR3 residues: CASSTQGAGSYEQYF. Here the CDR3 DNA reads TGTGCCAGCAGCACACAGGGGGCCGGATCTTACGAGCAGTACTTC.

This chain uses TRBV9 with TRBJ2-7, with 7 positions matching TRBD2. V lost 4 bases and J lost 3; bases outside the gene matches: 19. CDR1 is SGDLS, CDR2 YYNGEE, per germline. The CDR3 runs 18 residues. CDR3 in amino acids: CASSLQSGLTSESYEQYF. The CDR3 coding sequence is TGTGCCAGCAGCCTCCAGTCCGGCTTAACTAGCGAGAGCTACGAGCAGTACTTC.